This paragraph reports one T cell receptor (beta chain). This sample was taken from a study of shared clonotypes between healthy human individuals. Study in general: Donors were two women and three men aged 18 to 49.

The CDR3 has 12 amino acids. The germline CDR1 and CDR2 sequences are SGHAT and FQNNGV. Trimming removed 8 bases at V and 7 bases at J, with 9 bases between. Assay execution took place at the deep level. Generated by immunoSEQ multiplex PCR, the TCRdb table keeps only in-frame clones and is missing some. In the table there are about 960,000 clones, 60% to 85% of which are singletons. The origin of this receptor is a man aged 18 to 30 in good health. The J gene is TRBJ1-6, the V gene TRBV11-2, with no clear D. What was sequenced was memory CD4+ T cells sorted from blood. The subset: CD45RA-negative fraction. DNA of the CDR3: TGTGCCAGCGGGCCCCCGAATTCACCCCTCCACTTT. It yields the protein CASGPPNSPLHF.